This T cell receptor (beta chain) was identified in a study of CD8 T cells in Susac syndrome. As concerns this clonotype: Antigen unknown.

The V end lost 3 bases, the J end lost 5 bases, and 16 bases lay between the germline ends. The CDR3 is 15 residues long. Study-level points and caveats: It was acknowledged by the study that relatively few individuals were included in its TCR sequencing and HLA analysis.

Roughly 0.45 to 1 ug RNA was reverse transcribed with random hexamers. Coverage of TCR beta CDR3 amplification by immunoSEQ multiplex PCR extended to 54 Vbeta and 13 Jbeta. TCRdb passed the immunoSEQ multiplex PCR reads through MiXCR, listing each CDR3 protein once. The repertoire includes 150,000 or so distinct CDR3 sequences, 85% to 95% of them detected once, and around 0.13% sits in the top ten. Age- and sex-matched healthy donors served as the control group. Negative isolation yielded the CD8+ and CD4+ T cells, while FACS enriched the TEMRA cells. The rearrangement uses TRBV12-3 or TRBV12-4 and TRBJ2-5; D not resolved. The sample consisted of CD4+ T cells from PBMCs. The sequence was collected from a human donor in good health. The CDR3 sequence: CASSFSAESGETQYF. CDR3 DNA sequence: TGTGCCAGCAGTTTCTCTGCCGAGTCTGGGGAGACCCAGTACTTC.